Listed here are 19 T cell receptor beta chains from one sample, sequenced in a study of T cell responses to AZD1222 COVID-19 vaccine. Using immunoSEQ multiplex PCR, the repertoire was profiled, and TCRdb retains in-frame clones only, with some absent. Among 150,000 to 200,000 clones listed, about nine tenths were seen once. Here the sequenced sample was peripheral blood, taken on day 0 of AZD1222 vaccination. Receptors were obtained from an adult in good health.

CDR3 sequence: CASSPIPGQGASGQPQHF. CDR3 nucleotide sequence: TGTGCCAGCAGCCCCATCCCGGGACAGGGGGCTTCGGGTCAGCCCCAGCATTTT. This rearrangement joins TRBV5-5 to TRBJ1-5, with 12 bases matching TRBD1. The CDR3 length is 18 residues. V lost 4 bases to trimming and J lost 6 bases; unmatched junction nucleotides: 14. Per germline, CDR1 SGHKS and CDR2 YYEKEE (reference sequence). The full variable domain, completed using reference TRBV5-5 and TRBJ1-5, is DAGVTQSPTHLIKTRGQQVTLRCSPISGHKSVSWYQQVLGQGPQFIFQYYEKEERGRGNFPDRFSARQFPNYSSELNVNALLLGDSALYLCASSPIPGQGASGQPQHFGDGTRLSIL.

This chain links TRBV5-5 with TRBJ2-5; 8 nucleotides line up with TRBD2. Germline CDR1 SGHKS, CDR2 YYEKEE (reference sequence). The CDR3 runs 16 residues. V was clipped by 1 base and J by 2 bases; unmatched bases: 7. The CDR3 sequence: CASSLPSGGPQETQYF. The CDR3 DNA sequence: TGTGCCAGCAGCTTGCCGAGCGGGGGTCCACAAGAGACCCAGTACTTC.

The rearrangement uses TRBV19 and TRBJ2-7; TRBD2 matches at 7 bases. CDR1 is LNHDA, CDR2 SQIVND, per germline (reference sequence). J lost 6 bases, V lost 5 bases, and 7 bases had no gene match. The CDR3 covers 13 residues. CDR3 sequence: CASSVASGSEQYF. DNA of the CDR3: TGTGCCAGTAGTGTGGCTAGCGGAAGCGAGCAGTACTTC. Drawing the rest from reference TRBV19 and TRBJ2-7, the complete variable domain is DGGITQSPKYLFRKEGQNVTLSCEQNLNHDAMYWYRQDPGQGLRLIYYSQIVNDFQKGDIAEGYSVSREKKESFPLTVTSAQKNPTAFYLCASSVASGSEQYFGPGTRLTVT.

This clone appeared once. The chain employs TRBV7-8 and TRBJ2-3; TRBD2 aligns across 8 bases. The length of the CDR3 is 17 residues. The J segment lost 0 bases and the V segment lost 0 bases, leaving 5 bases of the junction unmatched. Germline V CDR1 and CDR2: SGHVS, FQNEAQ. The CDR3 DNA reads TGTGCCAGCAGCTTAGCGCTAACTAGCGGCAGCACAGATACGCAGTATTTT. Amino acid sequence: CASSLALTSGSTDTQYF.

J is TRBJ1-2 and V is TRBV15; 9 bases match TRBD1. There are 14 residues in the CDR3. V shed 3 bases and J 5 bases; nucleotides not matched to a gene: 4. CDR1 and CDR2 (germline): LNHNV, YYDKDF (reference sequence). CDR3 protein: CATSSPGQGYGYTF. The DNA for the CDR3 is TGTGCCACCAGCAGTCCGGGACAGGGTTATGGCTACACCTTC.

This sequence joins TRBV7-9 and TRBJ1-2, with 7 bases fitting TRBD1. This CDR3 is built from 13 residues. Per germline, CDR1 SEHNR and CDR2 FQNEAQ (reference sequence). V was pared by 6 bases and J by 4 bases, with 5 bases of the junction left unmatched. The CDR3 region has the DNA TGTGCCAGCAGTCAGGGGGAAGGCTATGGCTACACCTTC. This gives the protein CASSQGEGYGYTF. The complete variable domain, with remaining parts taken from reference TRBV7-9 and TRBJ1-2, reads DTGVSQNPRHKITKRGQNVTFRCDPISEHNRLYWYRQTLGQGPEFLTYFQNEAQLEKSRLLSDRFSAERPKGSFSTLEIQRTEQGDSAMYLCASSQGEGYGYTFGSGTRLTVV.

V gene TRBV11-2 combines with J gene TRBJ1-1; 7 nucleotides line up with TRBD1. The V segment lost 7 bases and the J segment 7 bases; nucleotides outside the gene matches: 3. The V gene's germline CDR1 is SGHAT and CDR2 FQNNGV. The CDR3 has 11 residues. CDR3 coding DNA: TGTGCCAGCACCCAGGGGGGTGAAGCTTTCTTT. Its translation is CASTQGGEAFF.

This clone was counted between two and nine times. The V gene is TRBV3-1 (or the pseudogene TRBV3-2), the J gene TRBJ1-5; no firm D call. Trimming took 1 base from V and 7 from J, leaving 8 bases between them. The CDR3 covers 13 residues. Germline CDR1 is LGHDT and CDR2 is YNNKEL (reference sequence). The DNA of the CDR3 is TGTGCCAGCAGCCAAGGTCGTCCCCAGCCCCAGCATTTT. Translated, it gives CASSQGRPQPQHF.

The rearrangement links TRBV6-1 to TRBJ2-2, with 11 bases aligning to TRBD2. CDR3 length: 16 residues. The V segment lost 1 base and the J segment 2 bases; nucleotides outside the gene matches: 0. Germline CDR1 and CDR2: MNHNS and SASEGT. In DNA form, the CDR3 reads TGTGCCAGCAGTGAAGGACTAGCGGGAAACACCGGGGAGCTGTTTTTT. Its translation: CASSEGLAGNTGELFF.

The CDR3, as DNA: TGTGCCAGCAGCTTGGCCGGGAGACTCTACAATGAGCAGTTCTTC. It codes for CASSLAGRLYNEQFF. This rearrangement joins TRBV5-8 to TRBJ2-1; tentatively, D is TRBD2 (6 bases). Germline V gene data show CDR1 as SGHTS and CDR2 as YDEGEE. This CDR3 comprises 15 residues. With 0 bases removed from V and 3 bases from J, the gap between germline ends came to 10 bases. Full variable domain (missing parts from reference TRBV5-8 and TRBJ2-1): EAGVTQSPTHLIKTRGQQATLRCSPISGHTSVYWYQQALGLGLQFLLWYDEGEERNRGNFPPRFSGRQFPNYSSELNVNALELEDSALYLCASSLAGRLYNEQFFGPGTRLTVL.

The chain combines TRBV3-1 (or the pseudogene TRBV3-2) with TRBJ1-2, with 7 bases lining up with TRBD1. The junction had 4 bases not matched to a gene; V was cut back by 4 bases and J by 8 bases. CDR3 length equals 12 residues. Germline V gene data show CDR1 as LGHDT and CDR2 as YNNKEL (reference sequence). The DNA of the CDR3 is TGTGCCAGCAGCCCTGACAGGGAGGGCTACACCTTC. Translation gives CASSPDREGYTF.

This clone was detected once. The rearrangement uses TRBV20-1 and TRBJ1-1; D remains unclear. CDR1 and CDR2 (germline): DFQATT, SNEGSKA (reference sequence). CDR3 size: 10 residues. With 3 bases removed from V and 8 bases from J, the gap between germline ends came to 7 bases. The CDR3 protein is CSASSVEAFF. The CDR3 nucleotides are TGCAGTGCTAGTTCCGTAGAAGCTTTCTTT.

The chain uses TRBV6-2 or TRBV6-3 and TRBJ1-5, with a tentative D call TRBD1 (5 bases). Trimming cost V 2 bases and J 1 base, with 12 bases left between them. This CDR3 has 16 amino acids. CDR1 and CDR2 (germline): MNHEY, SVGEGT. As DNA, the CDR3 is TGTGCCAGCAGTTACCGGGGGGGTGGGAGCAATCAGCCCCAGCATTTT. The encoded protein is CASSYRGGGSNQPQHF.

Details on this clone: The sample has other DNA sequences that encode this CDR3 too. The chain uses TRBV19 and TRBJ1-4; D not certain. Trimming removed 3 bases from V and 0 bases from J, with 5 bases in between. The CDR3 has 14 residues. Germline CDR1 and CDR2: LNHDA and SQIVND (reference sequence). CDR3 loop: CASSISATNEKLFF. The CDR3 DNA reads TGTGCCAGTAGTATCTCTGCAACTAATGAAAAACTGTTTTTT.

This sequence joins TRBV30 and TRBJ1-2; a possible D gene is TRBD1 (5 bases). In germline, CDR1 is GTSNPN, CDR2 SVGIG (reference sequence). There are 14 residues in the CDR3. Between the trimmed V and J ends, which lost 0 bases and 3 bases, there was a span of 11 bases. The CDR3 region has the DNA TGTGCCTGGAGTGTACAGACGGGGCACTATGGCTACACCTTC. Translation gives CAWSVQTGHYGYTF.

This clone came up a few times. The gene calls are TRBV28 and TRBJ2-3, with D maybe TRBD2 (5 bases). Germline V CDR1 and CDR2: MDHEN, SYDVKM. V was pared by 8 bases and J by 3 bases, with 15 bases between. This CDR3 is built from 14 residues. CDR3 sequence: CASASVRGTDTQYF. CDR3 bases: TGTGCCAGCGCCTCGGTCCGGGGAACAGATACGCAGTATTTT.

The chain recombines TRBV7-9 with TRBJ1-3; tentative D call: TRBD1 (5 bases). CDR1 and CDR2 from the germline V gene are SEHNR and FQNEAQ (reference sequence). Trimming stripped 1 base from V and 4 bases from J, with 11 bases between. CDR3 length: 15 amino acids. For the CDR3, the DNA is TGTGCCAGCAGCTTAGTATCAGGGTTCGGAAACACCATATATTTT. Protein product: CASSLVSGFGNTIYF.

A word on this clone: The sample contains more than one DNA sequence encoding this CDR3. This sequence joins TRBV28 and TRBJ1-5; D not resolved. V was trimmed by 3 bases and J by 0 bases, leaving 9 bases between them. The CDR3 sequence is 15 residues long. CDR1 is MDHEN and CDR2 is SYDVKM in the germline V gene. The CDR3, as DNA: TGTGCCAGCAGTTTGGCCGGCGATAGCAATCAGCCCCAGCATTTT. Its translation: CASSLAGDSNQPQHF.

The genes are TRBV29-1 and TRBJ1-1; D not certain. V lost 6 bases and J 2 bases, leaving 13 bases between the germline ends. Per germline, CDR1 SQVTM and CDR2 ANQGSEA. This CDR3 has 13 residues. The CDR3 nucleotides are TGCAGCGTCCGAGGTGGCAGCAACACTGAAGCTTTCTTT. Encoded protein: CSVRGGSNTEAFF. Filled out from reference TRBV29-1 and TRBJ1-1, the complete variable domain reads SAVISQKPSRDICQRGTSLTIQCQVDSQVTMMFWYRQQPGQSLTLIATANQGSEATYESGFVIDKFPISRPNLTFSTLTVSNMSPEDSSIYLCSVRGGSNTEAFFGQGTRLTVV.